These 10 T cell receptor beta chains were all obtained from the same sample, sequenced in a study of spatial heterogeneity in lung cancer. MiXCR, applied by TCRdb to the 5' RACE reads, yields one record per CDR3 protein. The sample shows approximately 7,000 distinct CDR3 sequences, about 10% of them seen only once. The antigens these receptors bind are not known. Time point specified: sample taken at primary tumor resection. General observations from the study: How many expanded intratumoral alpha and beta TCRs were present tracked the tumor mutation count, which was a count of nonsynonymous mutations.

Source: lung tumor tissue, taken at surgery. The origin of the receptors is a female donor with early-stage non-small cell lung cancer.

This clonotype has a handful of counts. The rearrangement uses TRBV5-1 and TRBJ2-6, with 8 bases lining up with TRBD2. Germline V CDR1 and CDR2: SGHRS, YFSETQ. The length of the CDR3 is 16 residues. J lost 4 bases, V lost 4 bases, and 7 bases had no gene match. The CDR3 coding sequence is TGCGCCAGCAGCCCTACGGGAGGGTTAGGGGCCAACGTCCTGACTTTC. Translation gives CASSPTGGLGANVLTF.

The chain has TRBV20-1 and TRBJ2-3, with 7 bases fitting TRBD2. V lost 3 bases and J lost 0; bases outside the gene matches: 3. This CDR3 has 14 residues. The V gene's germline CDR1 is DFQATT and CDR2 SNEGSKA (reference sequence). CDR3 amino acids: CSASGGGSTDTQYF. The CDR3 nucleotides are TGCAGTGCTAGCGGCGGGGGTAGCACAGATACGCAGTATTTT.

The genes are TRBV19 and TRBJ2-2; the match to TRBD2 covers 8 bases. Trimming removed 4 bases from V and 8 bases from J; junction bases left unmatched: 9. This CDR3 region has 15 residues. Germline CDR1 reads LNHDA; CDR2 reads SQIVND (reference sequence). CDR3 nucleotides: TGTGCCAGTAGTAAAGTGACAAGCGGGAGAGGGGAGCTGTTTTTT. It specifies CASSKVTSGRGELFF.

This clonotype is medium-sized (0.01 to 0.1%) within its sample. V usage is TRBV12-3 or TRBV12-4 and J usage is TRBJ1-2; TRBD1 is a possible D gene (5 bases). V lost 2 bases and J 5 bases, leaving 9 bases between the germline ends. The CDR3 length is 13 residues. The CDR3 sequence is CASSLNRGYGYTF. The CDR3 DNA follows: TGTGCCAGCAGTTTAAATCGGGGGTATGGCTACACCTTC.

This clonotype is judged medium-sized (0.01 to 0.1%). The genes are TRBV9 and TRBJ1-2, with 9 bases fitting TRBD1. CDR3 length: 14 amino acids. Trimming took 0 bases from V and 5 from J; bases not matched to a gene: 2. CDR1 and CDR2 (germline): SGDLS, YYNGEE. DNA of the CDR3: TGTGCCAGCAGCGTAGGGGGACAGGGTTATGGCTACACCTTC. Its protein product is CASSVGGQGYGYTF.

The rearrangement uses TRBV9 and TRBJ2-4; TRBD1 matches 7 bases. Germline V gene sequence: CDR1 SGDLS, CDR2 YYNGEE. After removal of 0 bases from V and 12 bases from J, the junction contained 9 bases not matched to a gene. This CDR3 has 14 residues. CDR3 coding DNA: TGTGCCAGCAGCGTAGGAAAAGGGGGCAGCACTCAGTACTTC. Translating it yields CASSVGKGGSTQYF.

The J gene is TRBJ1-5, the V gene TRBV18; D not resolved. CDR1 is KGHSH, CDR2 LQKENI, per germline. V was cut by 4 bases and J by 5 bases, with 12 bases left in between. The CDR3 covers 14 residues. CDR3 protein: CASSRLSVDQPQHF. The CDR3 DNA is TGTGCCAGCTCACGCCTTTCGGTGGATCAGCCCCAGCATTTT.

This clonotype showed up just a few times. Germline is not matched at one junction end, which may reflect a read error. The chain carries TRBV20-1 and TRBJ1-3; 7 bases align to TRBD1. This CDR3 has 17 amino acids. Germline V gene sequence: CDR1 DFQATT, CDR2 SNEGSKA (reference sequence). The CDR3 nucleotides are TGCAGTGCTAGAACGACAGGGAAAACGAGCTCTGAAAACACCATATATTTT. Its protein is CSARTTGKTSSENTIYF.

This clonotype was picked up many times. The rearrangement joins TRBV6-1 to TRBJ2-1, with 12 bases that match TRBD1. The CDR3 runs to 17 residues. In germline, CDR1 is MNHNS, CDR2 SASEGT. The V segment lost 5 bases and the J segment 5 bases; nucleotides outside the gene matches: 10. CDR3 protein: CASSIRSRDRGHNEQFF. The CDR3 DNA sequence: TGTGCCAGCAGTATCCGCTCCCGGGACAGGGGGCACAATGAGCAGTTCTTC.

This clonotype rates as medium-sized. In DNA, the CDR3 is TGTGCCAGCAGCTTGGGGACAGGGAGCTCCTACAATGAGCAGTTCTTC. Amino acid sequence: CASSLGTGSSYNEQFF. This chain connects TRBV7-2 to TRBJ2-1; TRBD1 aligns across 9 bases. The CDR3 contains 16 residues. With 3 bases clipped from V and 0 bases from J, the junction kept 3 bases outside the gene matches. The germline gives CDR1 SGHTA, CDR2 FQGNSA. Using reference TRBV7-2 and TRBJ2-1 for the parts outside the CDR3, the full variable domain is GAGVSQSPSNKVTEKGKDVELRCDPISGHTALYWYRQSLGQGLEFLIYFQGNSAPDKSGLPSDRFSAERTGGSVSTLTIQRTQQEDSAVYLCASSLGTGSSYNEQFFGPGTRLTVL.